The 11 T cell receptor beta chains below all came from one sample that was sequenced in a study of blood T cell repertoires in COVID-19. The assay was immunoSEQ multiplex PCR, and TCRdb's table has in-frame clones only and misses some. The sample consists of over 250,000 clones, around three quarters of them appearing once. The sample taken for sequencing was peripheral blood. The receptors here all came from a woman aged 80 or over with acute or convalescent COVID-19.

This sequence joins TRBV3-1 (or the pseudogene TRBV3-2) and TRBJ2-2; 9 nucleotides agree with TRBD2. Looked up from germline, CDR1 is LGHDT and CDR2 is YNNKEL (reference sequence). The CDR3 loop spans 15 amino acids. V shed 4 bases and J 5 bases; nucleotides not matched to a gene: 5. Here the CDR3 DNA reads TGTGCCAGCAGCCTCTTAGCGGGAGCAACCGGGGAGCTGTTTTTT. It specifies CASSLLAGATGELFF.

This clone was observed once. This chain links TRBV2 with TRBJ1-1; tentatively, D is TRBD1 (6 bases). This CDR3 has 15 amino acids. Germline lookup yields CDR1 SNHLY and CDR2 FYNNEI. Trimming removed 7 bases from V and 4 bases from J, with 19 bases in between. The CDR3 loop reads CASTLNRVMGTEAFF. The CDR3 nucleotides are TGTGCCAGCACGTTGAACAGGGTAATGGGCACTGAAGCTTTCTTT.

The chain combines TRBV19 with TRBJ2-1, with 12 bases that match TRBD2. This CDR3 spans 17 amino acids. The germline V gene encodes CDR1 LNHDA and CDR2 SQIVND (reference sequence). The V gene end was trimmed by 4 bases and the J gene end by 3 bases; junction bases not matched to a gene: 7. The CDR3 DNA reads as TGTGCCAGTAGTACGGCTAGCGGGAGGGCTTACTACAATGAGCAGTTCTTC. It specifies CASSTASGRAYYNEQFF.

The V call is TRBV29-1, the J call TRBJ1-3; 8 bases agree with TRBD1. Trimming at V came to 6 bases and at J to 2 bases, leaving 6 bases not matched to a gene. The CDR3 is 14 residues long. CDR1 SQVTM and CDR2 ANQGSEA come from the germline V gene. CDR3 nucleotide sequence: TGCAGCGTGGGGCAGGGGGCAACTGGAAACACCATATATTTT. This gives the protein CSVGQGATGNTIYF.

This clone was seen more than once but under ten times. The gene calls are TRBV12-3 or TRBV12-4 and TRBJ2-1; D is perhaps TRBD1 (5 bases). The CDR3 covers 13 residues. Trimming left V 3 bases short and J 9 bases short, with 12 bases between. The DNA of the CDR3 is TGTGCCAGCAGTTTTTTCCAGGGTGCTGAGCAGTTCTTC. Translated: CASSFFQGAEQFF.

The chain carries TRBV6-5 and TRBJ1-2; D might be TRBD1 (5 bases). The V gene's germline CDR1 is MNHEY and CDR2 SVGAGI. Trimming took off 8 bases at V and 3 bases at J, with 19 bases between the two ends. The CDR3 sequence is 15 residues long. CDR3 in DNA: TGTGCCAGCGTCAAATCGGGGACTTATCACTATGGCTACACCTTC. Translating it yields CASVKSGTYHYGYTF.

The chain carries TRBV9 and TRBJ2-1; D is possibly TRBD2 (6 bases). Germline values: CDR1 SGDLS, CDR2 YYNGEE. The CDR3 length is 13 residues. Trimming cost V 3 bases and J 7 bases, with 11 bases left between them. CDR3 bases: TGTGCCAGCAGCGCCAGCCGGGGGAATGAGCAGTTCTTC. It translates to CASSASRGNEQFF.

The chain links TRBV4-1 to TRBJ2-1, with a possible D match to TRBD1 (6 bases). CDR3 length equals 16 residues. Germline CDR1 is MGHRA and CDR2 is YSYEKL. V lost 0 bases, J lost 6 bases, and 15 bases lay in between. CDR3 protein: CASSQELGFRGNEQFF. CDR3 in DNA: TGCGCCAGCAGCCAAGAACTTGGGTTCAGGGGCAATGAGCAGTTCTTC.

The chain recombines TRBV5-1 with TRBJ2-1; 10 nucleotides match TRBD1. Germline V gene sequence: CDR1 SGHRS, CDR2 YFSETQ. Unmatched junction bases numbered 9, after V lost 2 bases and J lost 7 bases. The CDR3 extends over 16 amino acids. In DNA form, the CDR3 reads TGCGCCAGCAGCTTAGGCCAGACAGGGGGCTCGAATGAGCAGTTCTTC. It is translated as CASSLGQTGGSNEQFF.

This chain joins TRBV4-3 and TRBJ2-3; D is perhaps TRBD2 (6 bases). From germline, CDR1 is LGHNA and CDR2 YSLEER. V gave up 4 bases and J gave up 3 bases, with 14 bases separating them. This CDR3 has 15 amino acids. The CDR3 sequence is CASSLAAADTDTQYF. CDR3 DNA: TGCGCCAGCAGCCTAGCGGCAGCCGATACAGATACGCAGTATTTT.

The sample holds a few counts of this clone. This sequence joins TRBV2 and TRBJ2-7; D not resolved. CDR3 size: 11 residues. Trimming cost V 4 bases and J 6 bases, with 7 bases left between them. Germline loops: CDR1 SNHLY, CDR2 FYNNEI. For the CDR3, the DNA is TGTGCCAGCAGTGGGGCAATCGAGCAGTACTTC. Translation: CASSGAIEQYF.